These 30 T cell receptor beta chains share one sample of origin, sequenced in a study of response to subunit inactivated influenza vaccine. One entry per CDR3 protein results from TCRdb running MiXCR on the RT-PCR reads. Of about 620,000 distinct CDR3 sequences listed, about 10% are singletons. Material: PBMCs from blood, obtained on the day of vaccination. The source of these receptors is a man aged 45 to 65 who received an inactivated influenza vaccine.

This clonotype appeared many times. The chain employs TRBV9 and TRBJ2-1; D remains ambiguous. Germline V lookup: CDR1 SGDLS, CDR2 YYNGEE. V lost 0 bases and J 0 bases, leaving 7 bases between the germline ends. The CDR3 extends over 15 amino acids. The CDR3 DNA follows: TGTGCCAGCAGCGTAGATAGGAGCTCCTACAATGAGCAGTTCTTC. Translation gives CASSVDRSSYNEQFF.

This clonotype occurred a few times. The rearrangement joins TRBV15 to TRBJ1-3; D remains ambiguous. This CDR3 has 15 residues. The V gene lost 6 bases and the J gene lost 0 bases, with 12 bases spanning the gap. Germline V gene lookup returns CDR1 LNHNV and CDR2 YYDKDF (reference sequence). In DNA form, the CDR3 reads TGTGCCACCAGGCCGGGCGGAAGCTCTGGAAACACCATATATTTT. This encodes CATRPGGSSGNTIYF. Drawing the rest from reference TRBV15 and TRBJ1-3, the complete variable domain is DAMVIQNPRYQVTQFGKPVTLSCSQTLNHNVMYWYQQKSSQAPKLLFHYYDKDFNNEADTPDNFQSRRPNTSFCFLDIRSPGLGDTAMYLCATRPGGSSGNTIYFGEGSWLTVV.

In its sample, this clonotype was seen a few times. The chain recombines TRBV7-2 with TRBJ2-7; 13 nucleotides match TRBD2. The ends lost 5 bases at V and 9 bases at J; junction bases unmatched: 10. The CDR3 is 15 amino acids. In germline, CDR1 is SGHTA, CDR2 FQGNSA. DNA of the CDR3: TGTGCCAGCAGCAAAAGCGGGACTAGCGGGGTTGCGCAGTACTTC. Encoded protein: CASSKSGTSGVAQYF.

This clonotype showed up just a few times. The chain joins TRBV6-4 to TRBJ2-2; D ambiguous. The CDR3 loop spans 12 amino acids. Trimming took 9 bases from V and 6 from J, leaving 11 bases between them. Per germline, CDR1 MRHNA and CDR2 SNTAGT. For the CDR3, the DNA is TGTGCCAGTGGCTACGGTCCCGGGGAGCTGTTTTTT. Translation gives CASGYGPGELFF.

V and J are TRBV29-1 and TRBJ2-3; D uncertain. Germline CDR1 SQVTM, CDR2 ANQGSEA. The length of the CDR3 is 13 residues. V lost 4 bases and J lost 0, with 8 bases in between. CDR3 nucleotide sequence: TGCAGCGTTGGTAGCACAAGCACAGATACGCAGTATTTT. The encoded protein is CSVGSTSTDTQYF.

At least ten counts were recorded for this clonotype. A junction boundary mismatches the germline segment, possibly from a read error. The CDR3 spells CASSSSGSTDTQYF. The CDR3 nucleotides read TGTGCCAGCAGCTCTAGCGGAAGCACAGATACGCAGTATTTT. This chain connects TRBV5-1 to TRBJ2-3; 7 nucleotides line up with TRBD2. The CDR3 length is 14 residues. CDR1 and CDR2 (germline): SGHRS, YFSETQ.

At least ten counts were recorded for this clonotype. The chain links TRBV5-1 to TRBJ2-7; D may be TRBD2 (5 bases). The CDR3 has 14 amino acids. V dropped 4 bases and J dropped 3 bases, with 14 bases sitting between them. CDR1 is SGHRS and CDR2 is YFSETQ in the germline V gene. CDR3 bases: TGCGCCAGCAGCCAACCCGGGGAAAACTACGAGCAGTACTTC. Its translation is CASSQPGENYEQYF.

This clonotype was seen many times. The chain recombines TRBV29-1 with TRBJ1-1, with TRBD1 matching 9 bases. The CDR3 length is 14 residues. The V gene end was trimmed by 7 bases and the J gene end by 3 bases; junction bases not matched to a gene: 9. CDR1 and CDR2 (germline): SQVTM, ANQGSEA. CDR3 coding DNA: TGCAGCGGGGACAGGGTAGGCGGGTACACTGAAGCTTTCTTT. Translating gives CSGDRVGGYTEAFF.

This CDR3 is CASSSIYGYTF. CDR3 DNA: TGTGCCAGCAGTTCCATTTATGGCTACACCTTC. The V and J genes are TRBV6-2 or TRBV6-3 and TRBJ1-2, with no clear D. Germline V gene data show CDR1 as MNHEY and CDR2 as SVGEGT. The CDR3 sequence is 11 residues long. Trimming took 4 bases from V and 5 from J, leaving 5 bases between them.

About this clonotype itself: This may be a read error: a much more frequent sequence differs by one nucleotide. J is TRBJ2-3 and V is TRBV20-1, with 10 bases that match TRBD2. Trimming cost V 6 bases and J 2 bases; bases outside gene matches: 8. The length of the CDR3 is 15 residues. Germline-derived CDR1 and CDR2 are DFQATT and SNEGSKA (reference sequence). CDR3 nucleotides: TGCAGTGCCCTATCCGGGACTAGCGTCACAGATACGCAGTATTTT. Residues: CSALSGTSVTDTQYF.

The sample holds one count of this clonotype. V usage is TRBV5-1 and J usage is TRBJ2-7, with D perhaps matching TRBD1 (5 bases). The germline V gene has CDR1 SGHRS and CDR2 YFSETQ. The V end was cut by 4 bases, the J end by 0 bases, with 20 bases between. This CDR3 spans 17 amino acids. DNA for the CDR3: TGCGCCAGCAGCCCCCTCTCGTTGACAGAGTACTCCTACGAGCAGTACTTC. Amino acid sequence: CASSPLSLTEYSYEQYF.

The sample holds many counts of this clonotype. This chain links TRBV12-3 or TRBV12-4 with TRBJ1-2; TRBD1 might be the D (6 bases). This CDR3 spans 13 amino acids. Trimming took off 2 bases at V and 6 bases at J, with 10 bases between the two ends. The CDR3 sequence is CASSLQGKHGYTF. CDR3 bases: TGTGCCAGCAGTTTACAGGGGAAACATGGCTACACCTTC.

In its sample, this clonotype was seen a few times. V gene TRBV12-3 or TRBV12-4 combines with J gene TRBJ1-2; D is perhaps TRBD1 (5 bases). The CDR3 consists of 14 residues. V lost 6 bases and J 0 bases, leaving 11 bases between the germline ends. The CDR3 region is CASREGLANYGYTF. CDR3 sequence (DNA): TGTGCCAGCAGAGAGGGGTTAGCTAACTATGGCTACACCTTC.

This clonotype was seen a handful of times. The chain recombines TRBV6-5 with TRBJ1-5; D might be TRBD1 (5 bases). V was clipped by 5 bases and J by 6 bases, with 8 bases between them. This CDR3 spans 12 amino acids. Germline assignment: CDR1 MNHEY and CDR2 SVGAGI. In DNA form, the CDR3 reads TGTGCCAGCAGTGGGGCAGGTCAGCCCCAGCATTTT. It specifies CASSGAGQPQHF.

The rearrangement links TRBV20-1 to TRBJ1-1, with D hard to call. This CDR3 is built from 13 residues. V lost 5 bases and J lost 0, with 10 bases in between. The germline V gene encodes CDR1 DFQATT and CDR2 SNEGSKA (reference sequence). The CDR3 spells CSASQFMNTEAFF. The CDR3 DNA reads TGCAGTGCTTCACAGTTCATGAACACTGAAGCTTTCTTT.

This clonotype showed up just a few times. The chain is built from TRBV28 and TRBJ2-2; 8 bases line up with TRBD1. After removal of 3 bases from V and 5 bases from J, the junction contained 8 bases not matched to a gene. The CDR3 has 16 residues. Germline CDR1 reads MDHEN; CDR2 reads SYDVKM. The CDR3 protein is CASSLLGQGKTGELFF. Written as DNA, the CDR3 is TGTGCCAGCAGTTTGTTAGGACAGGGCAAAACCGGGGAGCTGTTTTTT.

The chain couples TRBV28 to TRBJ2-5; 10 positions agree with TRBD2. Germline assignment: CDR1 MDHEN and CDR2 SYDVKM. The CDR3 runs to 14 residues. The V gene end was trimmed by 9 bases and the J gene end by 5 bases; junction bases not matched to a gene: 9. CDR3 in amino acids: CASRAGGFRETQYF. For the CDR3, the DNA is TGTGCCAGTAGAGCGGGAGGGTTTAGGGAGACCCAGTACTTC.

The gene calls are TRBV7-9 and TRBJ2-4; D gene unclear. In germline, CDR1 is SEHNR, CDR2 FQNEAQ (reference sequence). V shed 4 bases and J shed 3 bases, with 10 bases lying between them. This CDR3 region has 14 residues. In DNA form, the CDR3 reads TGTGCCAGCAGCTCAGCTTCGGGCAAAAACATTCAGTACTTC. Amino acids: CASSSASGKNIQYF.

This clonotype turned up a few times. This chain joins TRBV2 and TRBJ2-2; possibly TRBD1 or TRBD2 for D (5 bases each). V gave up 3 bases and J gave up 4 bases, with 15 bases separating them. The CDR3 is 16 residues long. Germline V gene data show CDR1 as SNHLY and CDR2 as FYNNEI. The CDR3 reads CASSDIPGSGTGELFF. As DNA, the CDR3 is TGTGCCAGCAGTGATATACCAGGGAGCGGCACCGGGGAGCTGTTTTTT.

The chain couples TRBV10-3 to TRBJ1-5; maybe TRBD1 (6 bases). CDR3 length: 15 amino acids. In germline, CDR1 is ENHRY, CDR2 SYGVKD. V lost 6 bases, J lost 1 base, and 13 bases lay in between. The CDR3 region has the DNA TGTGCCATCAGCTCAGGACAGCTCAGCAATCAGCCCCAGCATTTT. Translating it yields CAISSGQLSNQPQHF.

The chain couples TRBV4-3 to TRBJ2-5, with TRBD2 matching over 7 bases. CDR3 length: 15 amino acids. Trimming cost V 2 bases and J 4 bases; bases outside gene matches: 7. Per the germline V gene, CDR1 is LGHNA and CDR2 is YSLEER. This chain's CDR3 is CASSQYVGGGETQYF. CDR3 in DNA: TGCGCCAGCAGCCAATATGTGGGGGGGGGAGAGACCCAGTACTTC.

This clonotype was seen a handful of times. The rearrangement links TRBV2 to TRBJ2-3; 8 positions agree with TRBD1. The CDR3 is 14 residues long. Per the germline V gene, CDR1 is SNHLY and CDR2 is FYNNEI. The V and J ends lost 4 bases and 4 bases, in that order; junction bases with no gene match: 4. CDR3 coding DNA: TGTGCCAGCAGTGCCGACAGGGGCTCAGATACGCAGTATTTT. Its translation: CASSADRGSDTQYF.

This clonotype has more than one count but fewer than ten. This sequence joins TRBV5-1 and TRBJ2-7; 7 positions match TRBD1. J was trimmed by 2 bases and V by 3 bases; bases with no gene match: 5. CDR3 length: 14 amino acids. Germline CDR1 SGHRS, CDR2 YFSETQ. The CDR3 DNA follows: TGCGCCAGCAGCTCCTGGGACAGAACCTACGAGCAGTACTTC. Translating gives CASSSWDRTYEQYF.

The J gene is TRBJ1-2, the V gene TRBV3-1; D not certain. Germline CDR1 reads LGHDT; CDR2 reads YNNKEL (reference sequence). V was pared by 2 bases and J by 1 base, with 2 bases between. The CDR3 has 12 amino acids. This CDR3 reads CASSQLNYGYTF. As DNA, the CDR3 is TGTGCCAGCAGCCAACTTAACTATGGCTACACCTTC.

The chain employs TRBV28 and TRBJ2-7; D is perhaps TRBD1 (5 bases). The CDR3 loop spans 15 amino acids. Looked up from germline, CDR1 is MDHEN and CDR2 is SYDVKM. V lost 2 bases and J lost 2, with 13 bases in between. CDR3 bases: TGTGCCAGCAGTTTAGATATGGGGCCGACCTACGAGCAGTACTTC. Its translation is CASSLDMGPTYEQYF. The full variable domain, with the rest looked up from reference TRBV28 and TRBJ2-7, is DVKVTQSSRYLVKRTGEKVFLECVQDMDHENMFWYRQDPGLGLRLIYFSYDVKMKEKGDIPEGYSVSREKKERFSLILESASTNQTSMYLCASSLDMGPTYEQYFGPGTRLTVT.

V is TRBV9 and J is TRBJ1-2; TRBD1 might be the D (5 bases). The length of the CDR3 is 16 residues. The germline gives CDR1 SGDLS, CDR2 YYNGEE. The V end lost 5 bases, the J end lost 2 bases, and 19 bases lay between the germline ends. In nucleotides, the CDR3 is TGTGCCAGCAGAGGGGCATTGGAAGACAACAACTATGGCTACACCTTC. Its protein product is CASRGALEDNNYGYTF.

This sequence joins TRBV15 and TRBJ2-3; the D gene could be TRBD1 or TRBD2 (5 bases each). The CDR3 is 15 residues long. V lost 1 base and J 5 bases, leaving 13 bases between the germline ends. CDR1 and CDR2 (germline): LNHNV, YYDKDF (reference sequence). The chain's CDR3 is CATSRGGAMKDTQYF. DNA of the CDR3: TGTGCCACCAGCAGAGGAGGGGCCATGAAAGATACGCAGTATTTT.

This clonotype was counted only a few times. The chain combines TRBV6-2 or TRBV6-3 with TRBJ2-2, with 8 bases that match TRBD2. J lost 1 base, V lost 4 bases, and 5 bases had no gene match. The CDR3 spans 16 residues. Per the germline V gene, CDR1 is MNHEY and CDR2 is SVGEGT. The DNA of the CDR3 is TGTGCCAGCAGTTTGCCAGCGGGGGAGAACACCGGGGAGCTGTTTTTT. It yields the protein CASSLPAGENTGELFF.

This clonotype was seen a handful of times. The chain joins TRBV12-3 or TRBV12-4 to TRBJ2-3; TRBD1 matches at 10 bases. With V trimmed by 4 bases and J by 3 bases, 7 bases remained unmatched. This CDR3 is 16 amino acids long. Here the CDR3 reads CASSSRDRGITDTQYF. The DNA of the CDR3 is TGTGCCAGCAGTTCAAGGGACAGGGGAATAACAGATACGCAGTATTTT.

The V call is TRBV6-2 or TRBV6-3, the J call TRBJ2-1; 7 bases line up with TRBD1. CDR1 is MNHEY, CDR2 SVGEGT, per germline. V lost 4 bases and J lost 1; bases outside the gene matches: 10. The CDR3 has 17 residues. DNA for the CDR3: TGTGCCAGCAGTTTACAGGGGACAGTTATATCCTACAATGAGCAGTTCTTC. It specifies CASSLQGTVISYNEQFF.